The entry below gives a single T cell receptor (beta chain) sequence along with its context. Its recognized antigen is unknown. Base qualities are missing; no much larger clone stands one base away. The CDR3 regions of human TCRbeta chains were analyzed by immunosequencing. In the source study's methods: Repertoire TCRs were matched against a reference library of SARS-CoV-2-specific TCRs generated with the MIRA antigen-specificity platform. Breadth meant the fraction of unique TCRs that were SARS-CoV-2-associated, whereas depth meant the fraction of total T cells that were SARS-CoV-2-associated. Using the MIRA data, every spike-specific TCR was mapped to the spike region that the TCR reacted to and assigned to either a CD4 or a CD8 class. Log10-transformed breadth and depth values were compared by one-way ANOVA with Sidak's multiple comparisons tests. The clones in this table, taken by TCRdb from immuneACCESS, are in-frame only. Not every clone is retained; where verified, under half of the shortfall comes from an unresolved V gene, and the cause of the rest is unknown. That table is the source of V, J and clone size, and D and trimming were worked out from the DNA. This sample comprises more than 85,000 clones, 88% of them detected only once. 9.5% to 15% of the sample comes from the top ten.

The sample belongs to a study of T cell responses to AZD1222 COVID-19 vaccine (dated by TCRdb to the early 2020s). The study in broad terms: TCR sequencing covered 233 trial participants: 207 given two doses of AZD1222 and about 26 given two doses of MenACWY control vaccine. Trial participants were enrolled by age into subgroups of 18-55, 56-69 and 70-plus years, and 148, 28 and 57 TCR-sequenced participants, respectively, were included in these subgroups.

The time point label for this specimen denotes: baseline before first vaccination. According to the study, the label for this sample's treatment or condition signals: meningococcal conjugate vaccine given as trial control. Vaccinee samples were obtained from the UK trials COV001 and COV002, which included a single-blind randomized controlled phase 2/3 trial of AZD1222 (ChAdOx1 nCoV-19) in healthy adults. Trial participant PBMC samples were collected at day 0 and day 28 after the second dose for TCRbeta chain sequencing. The germline V gene (reference sequence) supplies CDR1 GTSNPN and CDR2 SVGIG. Trimming removed 1 base from V and 10 bases from J; the gene matches leave 4 bases unexplained. Including the terminal cysteine and phenylalanine, the CDR3 comprises 14 residues. The only DNA kept is the CDR3, 42 bases in frame from the first base. The study at large found these results: No day 14 peak-response samples were available, so repertoires were characterized only after the peak T cell response. Conclusions about previously exposed vaccinees were limited because only five to seven AZD1222 recipients were SARS-CoV-2 seropositive at baseline. After two AZD1222 doses, both the breadth and the depth of spike-specific TCRs were significantly higher than at day 0 and than in MenACWY recipients. Reportedly, close to half of the unique spike-specific TCRs recognized epitopes lying outside the regions that are mutated in the B.1.351 and B.1.1.7 variants. Participants were mostly white British, with more females than males. The authors suggested clonal diversity may have been underestimated. The whole spike protein was spanned by vaccine-associated CD4 TCRs, and dominant responses were seen in regions 160-218 and 743-854. In the small 56-69-year group, the increase in depth fell short of significance, most likely because of low power.

The sequence was collected from an adult in good health. The V gene is TRBV30 and the J gene is TRBJ1-6; TRBD1 matches 10 bases in the middle. The specimen was peripheral blood, collected on day 0 of MenACWY control vaccination. The CDR3 reads as follows: CAWSGQGAGSPLHF. In nucleotides, the sequence is TGTGCCTGGAGTGGACAGGGGGCAGGATCACCCCTCCACTTT. With the rest looked up from the reference TRBV30 and TRBJ1-6 genes rather than sequenced, the full variable domain is SQTIHQWPATLVQPVGSPLSLECTVEGTSNPNLYWYRQAAGRGLQLLFYSVGIGQISSEVPQNLSASRPQDRQFILSSKKLLLSDSGFYLCAWSGQGAGSPLHFGNGTRLTVT.